Listed below are T cell receptor beta chains from one sample, sequenced in a study of blood T cell repertoires in COVID-19. Produced via immunoSEQ multiplex PCR; TCRdb's table is partial and in-frame only. The table includes more than 250,000 clones, more than 75% detected once. Sequenced material: PBMCs or T cells enriched from blood (not recorded which). The receptor set was obtained from a woman aged 18-29 years who had recovered from COVID-19. The CDR3 runs from the conserved cysteine through the conserved F or W. Fields, in order: CDR3 length, D gene, clone size, V gene, J gene, CDR3 protein, CDR3 DNA. D genes are given only for firm matches. Part of the rows lack a size; the others show once, few, many or a class for expanded clones.

>16|NA|NA|TRBV13|TRBJ1-3
CASSRGLEQGTDTIYF
TGTGCCAGCAGCCGGGGTTTGGAGCAGGGGACGGACACCATATATTTT
>15|NA|NA|TRBV2|TRBJ2-3
CASSGEHLGTDTQYF
TGTGCCAGTAGTGGGGAGCACTTGGGCACAGATACGCAGTATTTT
>14|NA|NA|TRBV13|TRBJ2-7
CASSLGALAYEQYF
TGTGCCAGCAGCTTAGGCGCCCTAGCCTACGAGCAGTACTTC
>13|NA|NA|TRBV25-1|TRBJ1-6
CASSGNRVSPLHF
TGTGCCAGCAGTGGAAACAGGGTTTCACCCCTCCACTTT
>16|NA|NA|TRBV21-1|TRBJ2-1
CASSYRDSLIINEQFF
TGTGCCAGCAGTTACCGGGACTCCCTCATAATAAATGAGCAGTTCTTC
>17|TRBD2|few|TRBV10-3|TRBJ2-3
CAIRGTTDPFGTDTQYF
TGTGCCATCAGGGGGACTACCGATCCCTTCGGCACAGATACGCAGTATTTT
>15|NA|NA|TRBV13|TRBJ2-7
CASSPGRGYSYEQYF
TGTGCCAGCAGCCCTGGCCGGGGTTACTCCTACGAGCAGTACTTC
>14|NA|NA|TRBV30|TRBJ2-2
CAWRMEGRNGELFF
TGTGCCTGGAGAATGGAGGGGCGGAACGGGGAGCTGTTTTTT
>15|TRBD2|NA|TRBV7-3|TRBJ2-1
CASSLTSGRYNEQFF
TGTGCCAGCAGCTTAACCAGCGGGAGATACAATGAGCAGTTCTTC
>14|NA|few|TRBV13|TRBJ2-7
CASSLGTGTYEQYF
TGTGCCAGCAGCTTAGGGACAGGGACTTACGAGCAGTACTTC
>15|TRBD1|NA|TRBV6-5|TRBJ2-7
CASRLGGTGVYEQYF
TGTGCCAGCAGGCTCGGCGGGACAGGGGTCTACGAGCAGTACTTC
>15|TRBD1|NA|TRBV9|TRBJ2-3
CASSARTGDTDTQYF
TGTGCCAGCAGCGCGAGGACAGGGGACACAGATACGCAGTATTTT
>14|NA|NA|TRBV30|TRBJ1-4
CAWARGSANEKLFF
TGTGCCTGGGCCAGGGGATCGGCTAATGAAAAACTGTTTTTT
>13|TRBD2|NA|TRBV27|TRBJ2-7
CASSPGLGYEQYF
TGTGCCAGCAGTCCTGGACTAGGCTACGAGCAGTACTTC
>14|TRBD1|once|TRBV30|TRBJ2-7
CAWKDRGKSYEQYF
TGTGCCTGGAAAGACAGGGGGAAATCCTACGAGCAGTACTTC
>15|TRBD2|NA|TRBV5-1|TRBJ2-3
CASSFSGTSTDTQYF
TGCGCCAGCAGTTTTAGCGGGACTAGCACAGATACGCAGTATTTT
>13|NA|NA|TRBV2|TRBJ1-5
CASKGVGRQPQHF
TGTGCCAGCAAAGGGGTAGGGCGTCAGCCCCAGCATTTT
>15|TRBD2|NA|TRBV7-2|TRBJ2-7
CASSRSGLYSYEQYF
TGTGCCAGCAGCCGTAGCGGGCTGTACTCCTACGAGCAGTACTTC
>14|NA|NA|TRBV19|TRBJ1-4
CASSIGTVNEKLFF
TGTGCCAGTAGTATTGGTACAGTGAATGAAAAACTGTTTTTT
>13|NA|NA|TRBV19|TRBJ2-5
CASSIKAGETQYF
TGTGCCAGTAGTATCAAAGCGGGAGAGACCCAGTACTTC
>18|NA|NA|TRBV5-6|TRBJ1-3
CASSSGSLTAFAGNTIYF
TGTGCCAGCAGCTCAGGATCTCTGACGGCCTTCGCGGGAAACACCATATATTTT
>15|NA|NA|TRBV9|TRBJ1-5
CASSVAASGDQPQHF
TGTGCCAGCAGCGTAGCAGCGAGTGGAGATCAGCCCCAGCATTTT
>17|NA|few|TRBV5-6|TRBJ2-1
CASSRYVGASSYNEQFF
TGTGCCAGCAGCCGATATGTGGGGGCAAGCTCCTACAATGAGCAGTTCTTC
>16|NA|NA|TRBV7-9|TRBJ2-1
CASSLAFLLSYNEQFF
TGTGCCAGCAGCTTAGCTTTTCTCCTCTCCTACAATGAGCAGTTCTTC
>12|NA|NA|TRBV2|TRBJ2-1
CASNNDNNEQFF
TGTGCCAGCAACAACGACAACAATGAGCAGTTCTTC
>15|TRBD2|NA|TRBV11-2|TRBJ2-3
CASSFSSGFTDTQYF
TGTGCCAGCAGCTTCTCTAGCGGCTTCACAGATACGCAGTATTTT
>14|TRBD2|NA|TRBV19|TRBJ2-2
CASNSGRATGELFF
TGTGCCAGTAATAGCGGGAGGGCGACCGGGGAGCTGTTTTTT
>15|TRBD2|NA|TRBV15|TRBJ2-7
CATSRDEGLAYEQYF
TGTGCCACCAGCAGAGATGAGGGACTAGCCTACGAGCAGTACTTC